This T cell receptor (beta chain) was observed in a study of CXCR3-negative and CXCR3-positive naive CD8 T cells. Of note for this clonotype: What it binds is not known.

The study's findings and limits: In both naive subsets diversity was comparably high, whereas memory CD8+ cells showed much lower diversity. TRB CDR3s of CXCR3-positive naive cells were more hydrophobic than those of CXCR3-negative naive cells.

CDR1 and CDR2 from the germline V gene are KGHSH and LQKENI. The CDR3 totals 13 residues. 5' RACE with UMI labels generated the TRB cDNA libraries. Using the 5' RACE reads, TCRdb records one entry per CDR3 protein without DNA. In total, the table holds some 150,000 distinct CDR3 sequences. This chain connects TRBV18 to TRBJ2-1. The receptor's source is a human donor in good health. Some clones in this sample may be carry-over from other donors' samples. The material sequenced was naive CXCR3+ CD8+ T cells from blood. Documented subset: CD45RO-CCR7+CD27+CD95- naive CD8+ T cells expressing CXCR3 (TNR3+). The CDR3 sequence: CASSPIYYNEQFF.